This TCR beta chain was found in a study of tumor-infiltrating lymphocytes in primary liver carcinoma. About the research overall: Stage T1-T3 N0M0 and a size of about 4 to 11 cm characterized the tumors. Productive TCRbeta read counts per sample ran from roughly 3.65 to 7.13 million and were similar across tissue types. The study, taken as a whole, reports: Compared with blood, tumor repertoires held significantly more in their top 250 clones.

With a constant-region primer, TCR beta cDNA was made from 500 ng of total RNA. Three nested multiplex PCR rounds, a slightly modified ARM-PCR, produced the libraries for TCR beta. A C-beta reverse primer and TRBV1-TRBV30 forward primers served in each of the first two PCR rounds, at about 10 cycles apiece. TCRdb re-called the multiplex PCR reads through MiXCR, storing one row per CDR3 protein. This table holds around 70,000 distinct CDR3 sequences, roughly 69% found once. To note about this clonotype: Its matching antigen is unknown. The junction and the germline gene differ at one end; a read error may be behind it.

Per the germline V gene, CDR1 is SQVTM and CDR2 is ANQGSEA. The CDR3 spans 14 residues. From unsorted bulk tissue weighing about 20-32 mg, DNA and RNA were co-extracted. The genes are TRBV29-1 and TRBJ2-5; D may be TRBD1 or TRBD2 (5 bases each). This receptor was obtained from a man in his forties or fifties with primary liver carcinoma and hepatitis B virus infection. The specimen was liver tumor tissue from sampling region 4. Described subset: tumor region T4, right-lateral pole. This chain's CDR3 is CSVDDRRGAETQYF. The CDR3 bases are TGCAGCGTTGATGATCGGCGAGGGGCGGAGACCCAATACTTC.